The subject of this entry is one TCR beta chain. Its specificity is not known. The entry originates in a study of shared clonotypes between healthy human individuals. Points from the study as a whole: Only blood was sampled; tissue repertoires likely differ.

The table came from immunoSEQ multiplex PCR; TCRdb's copy has only in-frame clones and leaves some out. The data show hundreds of thousands of clones, with around 95% seen just once and about 0.11% held by the top ten. CD45RO-negative CD8 cells positively selected for CCR7 made up the naive population, which excluded terminally differentiated effector memory CD45RA+ cells. This TCR was sampled from a woman aged 25 to 45 in good health. Sequencing used naive CD8+ T cells sorted from blood.

The CDR3 spells CASRPGQVEIQYF. The CDR3, as DNA: TGTGCCAGCAGACCGGGACAGGTTGAGATTCAGTACTTC. This chain links TRBV28 with TRBJ2-4; 8 nucleotides agree with TRBD1. The germline gives CDR1 MDHEN, CDR2 SYDVKM. The length of the CDR3 is 13 residues. The V and J ends lost 6 bases and 10 bases, in that order; junction bases with no gene match: 8.